This entry describes one TCR beta chain. Its antigen is still unknown. The data derive from a study of OX40 agonist ivuxolimab in advanced cancers. Study-level background: In this trial design, patients received ivuxolimab intravenously at 0.01 to 10 mg/kg every 2 weeks.

Clones were read by immunoSEQ multiplex PCR, and TCRdb kept only the in-frame ones, dropping some. Here the sample spans some 70,000 clones, 75% to 85% being singletons. Germline CDR1 is MDHEN and CDR2 is SYDVKM. V dropped 4 bases and J dropped 8 bases, with 18 bases sitting between them. This CDR3 is 15 amino acids long. Notes on the study in general: Among the lowest levels of clonal expansion were found in partial responders at 0.1-3.0 mg/kg. Expanded clones belonging to CD8+ T cells outnumbered, on average, those of CD4+.

Patients with a history of autoimmune disease or on systemic immunosuppression were excluded. The specimen comprised CD4+ or CD8+ T cells sorted from blood, sampled in a trial of the OX40 agonist ivuxolimab. The V call is TRBV28, the J call TRBJ2-1, with a tentative D call TRBD1 (6 bases). The TCR originated in an adult with an advanced solid tumor such as melanoma, head and neck, liver or kidney cancer. The CDR3 bases are TGTGCCAGCAGTTACCAGGGGCTTACCAACGATGAGCAGTTCTTC. Translating it yields CASSYQGLTNDEQFF.